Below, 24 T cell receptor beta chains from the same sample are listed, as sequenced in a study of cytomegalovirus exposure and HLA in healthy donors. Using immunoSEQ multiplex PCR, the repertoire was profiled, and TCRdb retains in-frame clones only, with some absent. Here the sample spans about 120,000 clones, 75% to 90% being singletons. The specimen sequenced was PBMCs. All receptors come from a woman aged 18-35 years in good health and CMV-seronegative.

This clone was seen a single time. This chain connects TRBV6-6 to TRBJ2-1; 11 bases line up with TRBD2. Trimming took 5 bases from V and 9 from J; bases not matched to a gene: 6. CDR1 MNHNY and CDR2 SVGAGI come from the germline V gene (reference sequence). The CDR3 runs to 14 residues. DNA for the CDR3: TGTGCCAGCAGTGGGACTAGCGGTATAGGTGAGCAGTTCTTC. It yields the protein CASSGTSGIGEQFF.

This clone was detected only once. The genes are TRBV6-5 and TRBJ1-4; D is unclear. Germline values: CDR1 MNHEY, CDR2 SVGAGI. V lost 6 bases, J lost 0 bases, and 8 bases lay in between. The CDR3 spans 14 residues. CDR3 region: CASRSAATNEKLFF. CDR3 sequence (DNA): TGTGCCAGCAGGTCTGCGGCAACTAATGAAAAACTGTTTTTT.

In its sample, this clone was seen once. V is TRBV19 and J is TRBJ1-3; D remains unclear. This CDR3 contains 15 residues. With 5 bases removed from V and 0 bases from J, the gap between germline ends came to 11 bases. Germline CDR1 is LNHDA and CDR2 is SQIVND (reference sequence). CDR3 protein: CASSPRHFSGNTIYF. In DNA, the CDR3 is TGTGCCAGTAGTCCTCGACACTTCTCTGGAAACACCATATATTTT.

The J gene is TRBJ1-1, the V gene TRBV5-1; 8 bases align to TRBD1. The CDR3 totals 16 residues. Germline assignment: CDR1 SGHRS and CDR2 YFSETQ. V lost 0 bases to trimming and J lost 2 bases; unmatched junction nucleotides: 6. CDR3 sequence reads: CASSLVPGTGNTEAFF. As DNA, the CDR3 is TGCGCCAGCAGCTTGGTTCCCGGGACAGGAAACACTGAAGCTTTCTTT.

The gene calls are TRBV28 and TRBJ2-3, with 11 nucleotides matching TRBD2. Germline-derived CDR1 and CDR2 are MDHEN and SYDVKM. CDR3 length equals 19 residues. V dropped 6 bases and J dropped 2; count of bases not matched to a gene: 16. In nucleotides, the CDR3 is TGTGCCAGCAGAGGGCCGGGACACTTAGCGGGAGGGATCACAGATACGCAGTATTTT. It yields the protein CASRGPGHLAGGITDTQYF.

CDR3 in amino acids: CASSDAGNTEAFF. CDR3 DNA sequence: TGTGCCAGCAGTGACGCGGGGAACACTGAAGCTTTCTTT. V and J are TRBV27 and TRBJ1-1; D is ambiguous. In germline, CDR1 is MNHEY, CDR2 SMNVEV (reference sequence). V was clipped by 5 bases and J by 1 base, with 8 bases between them. There are 13 residues in the CDR3.

The DNA of the CDR3 is TGTGCCAGCAGGTCGAACCTCGGTCCCGATGGCTACACCTTC. Translated: CASRSNLGPDGYTF. The chain links TRBV28 to TRBJ1-2; D gene uncertain. Germline CDR1 is MDHEN and CDR2 is SYDVKM. This CDR3 is 14 amino acids long. V lost 6 bases to trimming and J lost 6 bases, with 17 bases between them.

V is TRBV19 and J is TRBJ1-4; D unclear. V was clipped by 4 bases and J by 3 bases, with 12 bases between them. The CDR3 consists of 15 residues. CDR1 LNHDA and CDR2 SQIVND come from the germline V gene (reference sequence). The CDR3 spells CASSNGIVSNEKLFF. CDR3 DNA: TGTGCCAGTAGTAACGGGATTGTGTCTAATGAAAAACTGTTTTTT.

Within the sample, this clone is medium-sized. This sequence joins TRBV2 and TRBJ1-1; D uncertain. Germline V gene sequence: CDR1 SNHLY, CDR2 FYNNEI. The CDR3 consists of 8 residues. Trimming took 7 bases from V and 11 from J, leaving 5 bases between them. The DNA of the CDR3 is TGTGCCAGCAACTTGGCTTTCTTT. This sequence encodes CASNLAFF.

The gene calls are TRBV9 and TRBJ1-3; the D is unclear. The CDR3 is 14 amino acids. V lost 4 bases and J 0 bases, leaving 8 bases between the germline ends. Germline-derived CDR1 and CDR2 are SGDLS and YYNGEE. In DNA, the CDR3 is TGTGCCAGCAGCTCAACATCCTCTGGAAACACCATATATTTT. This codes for CASSSTSSGNTIYF.

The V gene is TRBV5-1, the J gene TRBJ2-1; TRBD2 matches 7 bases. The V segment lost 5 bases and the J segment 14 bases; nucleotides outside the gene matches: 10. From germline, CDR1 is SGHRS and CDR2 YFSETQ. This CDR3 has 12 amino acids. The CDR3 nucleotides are TGCGCCAGCAGTGCGGCGGGAGCTTTCGAGTTCTTC. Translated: CASSAAGAFEFF. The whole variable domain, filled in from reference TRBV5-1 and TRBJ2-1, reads KAGVTQTPRYLIKTRGQQVTLSCSPISGHRSVSWYQQTPGQGLQFLFEYFSETQRNKGNFPGRFSGRQFSNSRSEMNVSTLELGDSALYLCASSAAGAFEFFGPGTRLTVL.

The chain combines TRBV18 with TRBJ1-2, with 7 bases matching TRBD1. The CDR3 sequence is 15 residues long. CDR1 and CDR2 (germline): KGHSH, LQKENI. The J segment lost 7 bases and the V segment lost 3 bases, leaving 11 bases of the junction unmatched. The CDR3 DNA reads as TGTGCCAGCTCACCTTCCTCGACAGGGACCTCTGGCTACACCTTC. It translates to CASSPSSTGTSGYTF.

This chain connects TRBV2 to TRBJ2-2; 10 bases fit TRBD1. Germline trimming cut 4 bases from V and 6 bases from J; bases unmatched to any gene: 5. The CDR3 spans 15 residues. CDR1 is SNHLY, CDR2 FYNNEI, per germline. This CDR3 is CASSGETGGSGELFF. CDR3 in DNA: TGTGCCAGCAGTGGGGAGACAGGGGGCTCCGGGGAGCTGTTTTTT.

CDR3 protein: CASSPGTGPRNQPQHF. CDR3 coding DNA: TGTGCCAGCAGCCCGGGGACAGGCCCTCGCAATCAGCCCCAGCATTTT. V usage is TRBV28 and J usage is TRBJ1-5; 8 positions match TRBD1. CDR3 length equals 16 residues. Germline values: CDR1 MDHEN, CDR2 SYDVKM. Unmatched junction bases numbered 9, after V lost 6 bases and J lost 2 bases.

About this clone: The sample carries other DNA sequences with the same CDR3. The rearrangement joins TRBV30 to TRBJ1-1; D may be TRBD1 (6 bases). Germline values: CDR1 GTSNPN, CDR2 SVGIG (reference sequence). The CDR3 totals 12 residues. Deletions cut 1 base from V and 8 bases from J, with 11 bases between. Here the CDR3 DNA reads TGTGCCTGGAGTGAAGGGGGAACCGAAGCTTTCTTT. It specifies CAWSEGGTEAFF.

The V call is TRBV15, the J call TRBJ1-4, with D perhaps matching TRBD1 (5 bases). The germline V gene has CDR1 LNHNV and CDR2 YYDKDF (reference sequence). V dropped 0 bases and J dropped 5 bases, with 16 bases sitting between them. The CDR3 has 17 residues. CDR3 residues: CATSRDPRGSVNEKLFF. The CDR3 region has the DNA TGTGCCACCAGCAGAGATCCTCGGGGGTCAGTAAATGAAAAACTGTTTTTT.

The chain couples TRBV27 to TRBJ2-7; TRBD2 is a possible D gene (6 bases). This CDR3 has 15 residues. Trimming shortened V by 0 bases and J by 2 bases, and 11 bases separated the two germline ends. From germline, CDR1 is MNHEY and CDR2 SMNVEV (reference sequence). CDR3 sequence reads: CASSLSLRGTYEQYF. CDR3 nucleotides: TGTGCCAGCAGTTTATCATTGCGGGGCACCTACGAGCAGTACTTC.

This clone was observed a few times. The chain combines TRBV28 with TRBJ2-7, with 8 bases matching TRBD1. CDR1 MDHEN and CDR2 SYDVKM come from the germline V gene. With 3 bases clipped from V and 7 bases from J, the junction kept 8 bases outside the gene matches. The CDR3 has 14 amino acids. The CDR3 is CASSFMAGGREQYF. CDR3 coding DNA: TGTGCCAGCAGTTTTATGGCAGGGGGCAGAGAGCAGTACTTC. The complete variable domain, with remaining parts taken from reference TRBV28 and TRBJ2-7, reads DVKVTQSSRYLVKRTGEKVFLECVQDMDHENMFWYRQDPGLGLRLIYFSYDVKMKEKGDIPEGYSVSREKKERFSLILESASTNQTSMYLCASSFMAGGREQYFGPGTRLTVT.

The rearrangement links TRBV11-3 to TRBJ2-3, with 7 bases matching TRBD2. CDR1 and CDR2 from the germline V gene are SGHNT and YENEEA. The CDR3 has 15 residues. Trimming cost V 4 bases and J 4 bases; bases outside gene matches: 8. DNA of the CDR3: TGTGCCAGCAGCTCGCGGCGGGAGTCGGCAGATACGCAGTATTTT. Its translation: CASSSRRESADTQYF. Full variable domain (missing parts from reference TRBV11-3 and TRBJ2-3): EAGVVQSPRYKIIEKKQPVAFWCNPISGHNTLYWYLQNLGQGPELLIRYENEEAVDDSQLPKDRFSAERLKGVDSTLKIQPAELGDSAVYLCASSSRRESADTQYFGPGTRLTVL.

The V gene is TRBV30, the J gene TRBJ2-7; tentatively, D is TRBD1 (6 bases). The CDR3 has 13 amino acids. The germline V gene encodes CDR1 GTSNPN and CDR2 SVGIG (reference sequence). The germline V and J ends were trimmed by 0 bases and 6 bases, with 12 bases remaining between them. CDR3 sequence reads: CAWSVTGSGEQYF. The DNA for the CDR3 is TGTGCCTGGAGTGTCACAGGGTCTGGCGAGCAGTACTTC.

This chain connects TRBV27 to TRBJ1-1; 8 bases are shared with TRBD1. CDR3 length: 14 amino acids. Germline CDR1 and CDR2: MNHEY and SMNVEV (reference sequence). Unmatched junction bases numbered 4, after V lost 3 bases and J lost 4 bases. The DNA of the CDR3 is TGTGCCAGCAGTTTCGGACAGGGTATCACTGAAGCTTTCTTT. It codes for CASSFGQGITEAFF.

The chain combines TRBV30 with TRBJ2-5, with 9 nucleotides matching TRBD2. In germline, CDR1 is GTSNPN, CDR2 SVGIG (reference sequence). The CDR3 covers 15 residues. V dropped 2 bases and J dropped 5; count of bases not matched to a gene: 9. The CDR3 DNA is TGTGCCTGGAGTCCCGGGGGGAGCGGGAGGGAGACCCAGTACTTC. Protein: CAWSPGGSGRETQYF.

In DNA, the CDR3 is TGTGCCTGGAGTGTACTGGGAGGCGGGACTGAAGCTTTCTTT. This translates into CAWSVLGGGTEAFF. V usage is TRBV30 and J usage is TRBJ1-1; D is unresolved. Deletions cut 0 bases from V and 5 bases from J, with 13 bases between. This CDR3 has 14 amino acids. Germline values: CDR1 GTSNPN, CDR2 SVGIG (reference sequence).

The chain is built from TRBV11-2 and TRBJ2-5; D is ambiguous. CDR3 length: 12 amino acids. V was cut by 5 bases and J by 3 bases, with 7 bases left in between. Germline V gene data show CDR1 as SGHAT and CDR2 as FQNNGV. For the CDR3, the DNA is TGTGCCAGCAGCCCTATTAAAGAGACCCAGTACTTC. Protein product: CASSPIKETQYF.